The rows below give T cell receptor beta chains drawn from one sample of a study of Ad26.COV2.S vaccination and SARS-CoV-2 variants. Libraries were prepared by immunoSEQ multiplex PCR; TCRdb keeps only in-frame clonotypes and omits some of them. The sample lists some 250,000 clones; around nine tenths were seen once. The sequences come from peripheral blood, collected in a trial of Ad26.COV2.S vaccine versus placebo. These receptors originate from a person between 18 and 65 years old who received the Ad26.COV2.S COVID-19 vaccine or a placebo. CDR3s include the opening cysteine and the closing phenylalanine or tryptophan. D genes are given only for firm matches. Size is omitted from some rows. Given values are once, few, many or a class for expanded clones.

.	TRBJ1-1	TRBV5-1	TRBD1	TGCGCCAGCAGGCCCGGGACAGAGAACACTGAAGCTTTCTTT	CASRPGTENTEAFF
.	TRBJ2-7	TRBV6-5	.	TGTGCCAGCAGAACAGGGCCCATAGACTCCTACGAGCAGTACTTC	CASRTGPIDSYEQYF
.	TRBJ1-5	TRBV28	.	TGTGCCAGCGTAATCCGGAGTTATAGCAATCAGCCCCAGCATTTT	CASVIRSYSNQPQHF
once	TRBJ1-2	TRBV6-1	.	TGTGCCAGCAGTGAAGGGCAGGGCACTGTCTATGGCTACACCTTC	CASSEGQGTVYGYTF
.	TRBJ2-1	TRBV27	.	TGTGCCAGCAGTCACCGTCGGGCTGAGCAGTTCTTC	CASSHRRAEQFF
.	TRBJ1-2	TRBV6-1	.	TGTGCCAGCAGTGACGCCCCTGCTTATGGCTACACCTTC	CASSDAPAYGYTF
.	TRBJ2-2	TRBV19	.	TGTGCCAGTAGTGCTCCCCCGTGGGGCGACATTAACACCGGGGAGCTGTTTTTT	CASSAPPWGDINTGELFF
.	TRBJ2-4	TRBV19	.	TGTGCCACCACCGGGACGGGCTTTTTCGGGACGGCCAAAAACATTCAGTACTTC	CATTGTGFFGTAKNIQYF
once	TRBJ2-3	TRBV6-4	.	TGTGCCAGCAGTGACTCGATTTCAGATACGCAGTATTTT	CASSDSISDTQYF
.	TRBJ2-1	TRBV9	.	TGTGCCAGCAGCGTAGCCCCAACTTACAATGAGCAGTTCTTC	CASSVAPTYNEQFF
.	TRBJ2-1	TRBV30	TRBD2	TGTGCCTGGAGTGCTTCTAAGCTAGCGGGATACAATGAGCAGTTCTTC	CAWSASKLAGYNEQFF
.	TRBJ2-5	TRBV27	TRBD2	TGTGCCAGCAGTGGGACTAGCGGTATCACCCAGTACTTC	CASSGTSGITQYF
.	TRBJ1-1	TRBV6-5	.	TGTGCCGTAGTGGGGTACACTGAAGCTTTCTTT	CAVVGYTEAFF
few	TRBJ2-7	TRBV6-2/TRBV6-3	TRBD2	TGTGCCAGCAGTTATGGGACTAGCGGGAACTACGAGCAGTACTTC	CASSYGTSGNYEQYF
.	TRBJ1-4	TRBV28	TRBD1	TGTGCCAGCAGTTTAGGTAGGGGGCGTCTCAATGAAAAACTGTTTTTT	CASSLGRGRLNEKLFF
few	TRBJ2-1	TRBV4-2	.	TGTGCCAGCAGCCAAGGGGGGACCAGCTCCTACAATGAGCAGTTCTTC	CASSQGGTSSYNEQFF
.	TRBJ2-1	TRBV24-1	.	TGTGCCACCAGTGACCTGAGGGCGGGTAATAATGAGCAGTTCTTC	CATSDLRAGNNEQFF
once	TRBJ2-5	TRBV5-4	TRBD2	TGTGCCAGCAGCCAGGAGGCGGGAGGTCCACAAGAGACCCAGTACTTC	CASSQEAGGPQETQYF
.	TRBJ1-1	TRBV6-5	.	TGTGCCAGCACAGGGAACACTGAAGCTTTCTTT	CASTGNTEAFF
.	TRBJ1-5	TRBV7-9	.	TGTGCCAGCAGCTTGTGGGGGAATAGACCCCAGCATTTT	CASSLWGNRPQHF
.	TRBJ1-1	TRBV4-2	.	TGTGCCAGCAGCCAAGATTTTGGGGGTTACACTGAAGCTTTCTTT	CASSQDFGGYTEAFF
.	TRBJ2-3	TRBV7-2	TRBD1	TGTGCCAGCAGCTTAGCGAGGGACAGGGGCTCAGATACGCAGTATTTT	CASSLARDRGSDTQYF
.	TRBJ1-1	TRBV7-2	.	TGTGCCAGCAGCTGGAGGGCAGGGATGAACACTGAAGCTTTCTTT	CASSWRAGMNTEAFF
.	TRBJ1-1	TRBV11-2	.	TGTGCCAGCAGCTTAAGTGCATCCGAACCTGCTGAAGCTTTCTTT	CASSLSASEPAEAFF
.	TRBJ1-5	TRBV28	.	TGTGCCAGCAGTTTTGCGGGGTCCGGGGGTCAGCCCCAGCATTTT	CASSFAGSGGQPQHF
once	TRBJ2-7	TRBV12-3/TRBV12-4	.	TGTGCCAGCAGTTTCTCGGGTTACGAGCAGTACTTC	CASSFSGYEQYF
.	TRBJ2-2	TRBV3-1/TRBV3-2	.	TGTGCCAGCAGCCGCTACACCGGGGAGCTGTTTTTT	CASSRYTGELFF
few	TRBJ1-6	TRBV6-5	.	TGTGCCGTGGGGACCCTCTATAATTCACCCCTCCACTTT	CAVGTLYNSPLHF
few	TRBJ2-7	TRBV4-3	.	TGCGCCAGCAGCCAAGATCCGGGGGAATCCTACGAGCAGTACTTC	CASSQDPGESYEQYF
.	TRBJ2-7	TRBV28	TRBD2	TGTGCCAGCAGTCCAATACCCCCGGGACTAGCGAACGACGAGCAGTACTTC	CASSPIPPGLANDEQYF
.	TRBJ2-3	TRBV3-1/TRBV3-2	TRBD1	TGTGCCAGCAGCCGATACTCCGGGACAGGGTTGGGAGATACGCAGTATTTT	CASSRYSGTGLGDTQYF
.	TRBJ1-1	TRBV5-4	TRBD1	TGTGCCAGCAGCTTGGGACAGGGGGCGAGGAACACTGAAGCTTTCTTT	CASSLGQGARNTEAFF
.	TRBJ2-7	TRBV3-1/TRBV3-2	TRBD2	TGTGCCAGCAGCCCGGGACTAGCGGGAGTGGAGCAGTACTTC	CASSPGLAGVEQYF
.	TRBJ1-1	TRBV11-1	.	TGTGCCAGCAGCTTAAAGAGGGGTTCTGAAGCTTTCTTT	CASSLKRGSEAFF
.	TRBJ1-3	TRBV5-1	.	TGCGCCAGCAGCTTGGGATCCGGTGTTCTTGGCGGAAACACCATATATTTT	CASSLGSGVLGGNTIYF
.	TRBJ2-2	TRBV5-5	TRBD1	TGTGCCAGCAGCTTCCGGACAGGGAAGATAGGTACCGGGGAGCTGTTTTTT	CASSFRTGKIGTGELFF
.	TRBJ2-7	TRBV5-5	TRBD1	TGTGCCAGCAGCTTGGACCCTCGACAGGGGGTCTACGAGCAGTACTTC	CASSLDPRQGVYEQYF
.	TRBJ2-1	TRBV6-4	TRBD2	TGTGCCAGCAGTGACTCACATAGCGGGGGCCTTTCCTACAATGAGCAGTTCTTC	CASSDSHSGGLSYNEQFF